This T cell receptor beta chain appears in the sequencing data of a study of shared clonotypes between healthy human individuals. General study points: Donor scarcity curtailed the genetic and exposure-history diversity represented herein.

A note on this clone: What it recognizes is unknown. Within the sample, other DNA sequences also encode this same CDR3.

Assay: immunoSEQ multiplex PCR; the TCRdb copy retains only in-frame clones and omits some. The repertoire holds roughly 2.5 million clones, with around nine tenths as singletons. This TCR derives from a man aged 18 to 29 in good health. Sequencing input: naive CD4+ T cells sorted from blood. The subset: CD45RA+ positively selected.

CDR3 DNA sequence: TGTGCCAGCAGAGGGACCTTAATGAACACTGAAGCTTTCTTT. Its translation: CASRGTLMNTEAFF. The chain has TRBV2 and TRBJ1-1, with D maybe TRBD1 (5 bases). Trimming shortened V by 6 bases and J by 0 bases, and 11 bases separated the two germline ends. The length of the CDR3 is 14 residues. CDR1 is SNHLY, CDR2 FYNNEI, per germline. The full variable domain, in which reference TRBV2 and TRBJ1-1 provide the parts outside the CDR3, is EPEVTQTPSHQVTQMGQEVILRCVPISNHLYFYWYRQILGQKVEFLVSFYNNEISEKSEIFDDQFSVERPDGSNFTLKIRSTKLEDSAMYFCASRGTLMNTEAFFGQGTRLTVV.